The 2 T cell receptor beta chains reported below all come from one sample, sequenced in a study of early T cells in non-severe SARS-CoV-2 infection. TCRdb independently ran MiXCR on the 5' RACE reads; one entry per CDR3 protein. The data hold tens of thousands of distinct CDR3 sequences, with 12% observed a single time. The sequenced sample consisted of whole blood. All receptors derive from an adult who was a healthcare worker with PCR-confirmed SARS-CoV-2 infection or an uninfected control (not recorded which).

This clonotype was detected only a few times. The chain has TRBV12-3 or TRBV12-4 and TRBJ2-1; 10 bases fit TRBD2. The trim removed 6 bases at V and 2 bases at J, leaving 4 bases unmatched. The CDR3 consists of 15 residues. CDR3 in DNA: TGTGCCAGCAGATCAAGCGGGAGGGCCTACAATGAGCAGTTCTTC. Translation: CASRSSGRAYNEQFF.

This clonotype was recorded at least ten times. CDR3 loop: CSVSDSYNEQFF. CDR3 bases: TGCAGCGTTTCGGACAGCTACAATGAGCAGTTCTTC. The chain employs TRBV29-1 and TRBJ2-1; maybe TRBD1 (6 bases). The CDR3 covers 12 residues. Germline loops: CDR1 SQVTM, CDR2 ANQGSEA. V lost 5 bases and J 3 bases, leaving 8 bases between the germline ends.